This T cell receptor beta chain derives from a study of cytomegalovirus exposure and HLA in healthy donors. Notes on the study in general: It was only CMV serostatus that was available as immune exposure information. A link between a missense DCLRE1C variant and TCR beta V- and J-gene trimming emerged from a later analysis. Later analysis indicated greater clonal expansion among HLA-associated TCR beta chains than among equally common other chains. A later analysis by the authors found several of the most significant clusters apparently linked to common viral pathogens.

The PCR had 60 Vbeta and 13 Jbeta primers. Libraries were prepared by immunoSEQ multiplex PCR; TCRdb keeps only in-frame clonotypes and omits some of them. The sample lists 95,000 to 110,000 clones, 60% to 75% occurring once. As concerns this clone: Its specificity is unknown. In the same sample, other DNA sequences code for this CDR3.

Sequenced: PBMCs. This clonotype was sampled from a man aged 25-45 years in good health and CMV-seronegative.

The CDR3 loop is CASSLGLAGGQETQYF. CDR3 nucleotides: TGCGCCAGCAGCCTGGGACTAGCGGGCGGACAAGAGACCCAGTACTTC. The chain combines TRBV5-1 with TRBJ2-5; 12 nucleotides agree with TRBD2. V dropped 4 bases and J dropped 2; count of bases not matched to a gene: 6. This CDR3 spans 16 amino acids. Germline V gene lookup returns CDR1 SGHRS and CDR2 YFSETQ.